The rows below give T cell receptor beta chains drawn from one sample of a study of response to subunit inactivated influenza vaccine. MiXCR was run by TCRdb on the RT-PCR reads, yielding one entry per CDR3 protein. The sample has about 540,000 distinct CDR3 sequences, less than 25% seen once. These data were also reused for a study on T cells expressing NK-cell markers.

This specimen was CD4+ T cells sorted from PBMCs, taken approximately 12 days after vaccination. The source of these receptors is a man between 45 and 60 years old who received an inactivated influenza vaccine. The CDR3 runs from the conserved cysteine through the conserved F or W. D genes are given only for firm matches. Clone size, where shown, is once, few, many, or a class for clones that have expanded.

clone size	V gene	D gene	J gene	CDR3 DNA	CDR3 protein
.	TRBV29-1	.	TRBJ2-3	TGCAGCTTACGACGGGGGTCTAGCACAGATACGCAGTATTTT	CSLRRGSSTDTQYF
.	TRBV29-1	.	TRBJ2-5	TGCAGCGTTGAAATCCACGGGCTCCGCGAGGAGACCCAGTACTTC	CSVEIHGLREETQYF
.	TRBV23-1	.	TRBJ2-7	TGCGCCAGCAGTCAGGTTACAGACCCCTACGAGCAGTACTTC	CASSQVTDPYEQYF
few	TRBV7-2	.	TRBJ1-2	TGTGCCAGCAGCTTAGCGGAACAGAACTATGGCTACACCTTC	CASSLAEQNYGYTF
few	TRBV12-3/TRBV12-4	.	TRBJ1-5	TGTGCCAGCAGTTCCAACCTGTATCAGCCCCAGCATTTT	CASSSNLYQPQHF
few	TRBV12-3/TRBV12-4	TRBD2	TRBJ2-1	TGTGCCAGCAGTTCCCCGGGACTAGCGGCGGGGTTCTTC	CASSSPGLAAGFF
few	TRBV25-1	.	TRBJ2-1	TGTGCCAGCAGTGAGGTAGGCAGCTGGGAGCAGTTCTTC	CASSEVGSWEQFF
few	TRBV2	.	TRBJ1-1	TGTGCCAGCAGGGCCCAAATGAACACTGAAGCTTTCTTT	CASRAQMNTEAFF
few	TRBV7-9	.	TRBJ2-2	TGTGCCAGCAGCTTAGCGGCGGCCGGGGAGCTGTTTTTT	CASSLAAAGELFF
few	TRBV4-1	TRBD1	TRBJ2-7	TGCGCCAGCAGCCGAAGAACAGGGGGCTCTTCCTACGAGCAGTACTTC	CASSRRTGGSSYEQYF
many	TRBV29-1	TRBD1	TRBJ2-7	TGCAGCGGCCTGACAGGGTTGGGCGAGCAGTACTTC	CSGLTGLGEQYF
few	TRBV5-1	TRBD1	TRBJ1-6	TGCGCCAGCGGCGGACAGGCGGATAATTCACCCCTCCACTTT	CASGGQADNSPLHF
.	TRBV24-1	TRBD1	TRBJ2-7	TGTGCCACCAGTGACCCCGGGACAGGGGGCCAGCAGTACTTC	CATSDPGTGGQQYF
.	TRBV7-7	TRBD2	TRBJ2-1	TGTGCTAGCAGCTACTCTAGCGGCCACAATGAGCAGTTCTTC	CASSYSSGHNEQFF
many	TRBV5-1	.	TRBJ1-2	TGCGCCAGCAGCTCGAACTATGGCTACACCTTC	CASSSNYGYTF
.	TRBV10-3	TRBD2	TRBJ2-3	TGTGCCATCAGTGAGCCCAAGACTAGCTCAAGCACAGATACGCAGTATTTT	CAISEPKTSSSTDTQYF
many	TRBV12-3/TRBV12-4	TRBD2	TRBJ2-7	TGTGCCAGCAGTTTGTCTACGCGGGGGGGCGAGCAGTACTTC	CASSLSTRGGEQYF
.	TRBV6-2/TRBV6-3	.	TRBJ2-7	TGTGCCAGCAGTTACTCGAGACTACTTGGGGGGACCTACGAGCAGTACTTC	CASSYSRLLGGTYEQYF
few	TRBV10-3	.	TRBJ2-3	TGTGCCATCAGTGGTACTAGCTCCGATACGCAGTATTTT	CAISGTSSDTQYF
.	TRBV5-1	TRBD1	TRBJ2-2	TGCGCCAGCAGCTTGCGGGACAGATACACCGGGGAGCTGTTTTTT	CASSLRDRYTGELFF
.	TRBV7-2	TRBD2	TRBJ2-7	TGTGCCAGCGGAGTAGCGGGAGGGCTCTACGAGCAGTACTTC	CASGVAGGLYEQYF
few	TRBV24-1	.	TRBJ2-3	TGTGCCACCAGTGATTTGGCCGGAAGCGAGGCAGATACGCAGTATTTT	CATSDLAGSEADTQYF
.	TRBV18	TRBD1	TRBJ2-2	TGTGCCAGCTCACCGCCTACTGGGACAGGGGGCGCCGGGGAGCTGTTTTTT	CASSPPTGTGGAGELFF
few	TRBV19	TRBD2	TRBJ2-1	TGTGCCAGTAGTATTAAGCGGGAGGGCCTCTTTGAGCAGTTCTTC	CASSIKREGLFEQFF
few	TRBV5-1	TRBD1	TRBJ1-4	TGCGCCAGCAGCTTGGGGGACAGACGAAATGAAAAACTGTTTTTT	CASSLGDRRNEKLFF
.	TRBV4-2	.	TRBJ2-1	TGTGCCAGCAGCCAAGATCTCGACCTCACGGGTGAGCAGTTCTTC	CASSQDLDLTGEQFF
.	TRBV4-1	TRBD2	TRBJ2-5	TGCGCCAGCAGCCAAGATGGCGGCCTAGCGGGGGGGACCCAGTACTTC	CASSQDGGLAGGTQYF
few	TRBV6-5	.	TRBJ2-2	TGTGCCAGCAGTTACTTCGTGGGGTGGGACACCGGGGAGCTGTTTTTT	CASSYFVGWDTGELFF
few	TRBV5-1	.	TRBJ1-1	TGCGCCAGCAGCCCGGACGTGACCGGGGCCACTGAAGCTTTCTTT	CASSPDVTGATEAFF